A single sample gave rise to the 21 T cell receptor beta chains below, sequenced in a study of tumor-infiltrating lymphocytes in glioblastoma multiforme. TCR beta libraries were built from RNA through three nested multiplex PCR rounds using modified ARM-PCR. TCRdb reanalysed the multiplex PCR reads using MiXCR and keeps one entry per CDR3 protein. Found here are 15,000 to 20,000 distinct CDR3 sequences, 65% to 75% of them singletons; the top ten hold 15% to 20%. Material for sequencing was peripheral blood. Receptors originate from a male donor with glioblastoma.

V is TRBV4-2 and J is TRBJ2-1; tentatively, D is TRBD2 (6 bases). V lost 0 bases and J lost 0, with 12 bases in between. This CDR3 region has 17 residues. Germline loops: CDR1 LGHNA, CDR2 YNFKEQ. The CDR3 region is CASSQEILAYSYNEQFF. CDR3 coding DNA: TGTGCCAGCAGCCAAGAGATTCTAGCGTACTCCTACAATGAGCAGTTCTTC.

CDR3 sequence (DNA): TGTGCCAGCAGCTGGGGACAGGGGGCTGGGGCCAACGTCCTGACTTTC. Protein product: CASSWGQGAGANVLTF. This chain connects TRBV11-2 to TRBJ2-6; 11 positions match TRBD1. CDR1 and CDR2 from the germline V gene are SGHAT and FQNNGV. Germline trimming cut 4 bases from V and 2 bases from J; bases unmatched to any gene: 1. The CDR3 sequence is 16 residues long.

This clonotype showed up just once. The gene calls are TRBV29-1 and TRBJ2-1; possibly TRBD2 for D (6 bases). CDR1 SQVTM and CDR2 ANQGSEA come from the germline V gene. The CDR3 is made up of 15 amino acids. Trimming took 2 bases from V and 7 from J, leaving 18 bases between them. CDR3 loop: CSVELSGERRNEQFF. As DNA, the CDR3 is TGCAGCGTTGAACTATCGGGAGAGCGTAGAAATGAGCAGTTCTTC.

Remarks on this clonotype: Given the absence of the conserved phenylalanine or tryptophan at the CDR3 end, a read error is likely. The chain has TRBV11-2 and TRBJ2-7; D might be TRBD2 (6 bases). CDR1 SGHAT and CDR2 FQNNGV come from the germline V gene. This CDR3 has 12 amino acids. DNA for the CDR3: TGCGCCAATCGATTAGCGGATTACGAGCAGTACTAC. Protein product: CANRLADYEQYY.

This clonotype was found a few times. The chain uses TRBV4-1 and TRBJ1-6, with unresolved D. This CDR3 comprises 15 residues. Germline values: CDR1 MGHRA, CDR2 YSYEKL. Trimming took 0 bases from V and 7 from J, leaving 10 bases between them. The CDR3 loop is CASSQDPGRNSPLHF. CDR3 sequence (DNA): TGCGCCAGCAGCCAAGACCCAGGACGAAATTCACCCCTCCACTTT.

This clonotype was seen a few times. CDR3 nucleotides: TGCGCCAGCAGCCAACCATGGACTAGTGGGAGGAGTGAGCAGTTCTTC. As protein: CASSQPWTSGRSEQFF. V and J are TRBV4-1 and TRBJ2-1; 7 bases map to TRBD2. In germline, CDR1 is MGHRA, CDR2 YSYEKL. The CDR3 is made up of 16 amino acids. V shed 2 bases and J 9 bases; nucleotides not matched to a gene: 13.

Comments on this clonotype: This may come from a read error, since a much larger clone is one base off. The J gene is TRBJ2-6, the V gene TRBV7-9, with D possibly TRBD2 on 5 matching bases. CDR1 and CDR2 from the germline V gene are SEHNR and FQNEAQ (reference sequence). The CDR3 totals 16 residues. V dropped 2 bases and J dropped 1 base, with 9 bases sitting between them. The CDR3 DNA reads TGTGCCAGCAGCTTACAAACTAGGTCTGGGGCCAACGTCCTGACTTTC. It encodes CASSLQTRSGANVLTF.

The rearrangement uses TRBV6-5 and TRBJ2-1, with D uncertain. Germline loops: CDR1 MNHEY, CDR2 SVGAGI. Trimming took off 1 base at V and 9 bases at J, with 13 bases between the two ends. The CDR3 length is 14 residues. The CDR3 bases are TGTGCCAGCAGTTACTGGCCGGGCTTCAGTGAGCAGTTCTTC. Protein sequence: CASSYWPGFSEQFF.

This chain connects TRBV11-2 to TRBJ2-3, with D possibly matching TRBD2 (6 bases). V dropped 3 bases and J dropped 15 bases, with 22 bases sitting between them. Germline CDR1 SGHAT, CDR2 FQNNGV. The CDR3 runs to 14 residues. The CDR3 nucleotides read TGTGCCAGCAGCTTCGGACCCGGGGGAGATACACAATATTTT. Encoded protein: CASSFGPGGDTQYF.

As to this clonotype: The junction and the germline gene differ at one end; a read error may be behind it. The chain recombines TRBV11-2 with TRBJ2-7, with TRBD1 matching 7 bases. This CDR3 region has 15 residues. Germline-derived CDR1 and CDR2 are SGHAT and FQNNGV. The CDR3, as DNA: TGTGCTAGCAGCTTAGATCACGGACAGGACTACGAGCAGTACTTC. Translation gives CASSLDHGQDYEQYF.

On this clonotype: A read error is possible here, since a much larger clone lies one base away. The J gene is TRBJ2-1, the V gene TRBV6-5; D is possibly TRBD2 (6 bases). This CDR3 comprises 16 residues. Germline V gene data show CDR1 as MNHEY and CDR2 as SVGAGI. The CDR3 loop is CAGSYSMVAAYNEQFF. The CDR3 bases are TGTGCCGGCAGTTACTCGATGGTAGCGGCTTACAATGAGCAGTTCTTC.

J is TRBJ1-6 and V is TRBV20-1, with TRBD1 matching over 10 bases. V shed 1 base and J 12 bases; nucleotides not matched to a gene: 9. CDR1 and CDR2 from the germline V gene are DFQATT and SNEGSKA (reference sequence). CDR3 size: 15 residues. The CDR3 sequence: CSARVAGTGDVPLHF. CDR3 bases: TGCAGTGCTAGAGTAGCCGGGACAGGGGATGTACCCCTCCACTTT.

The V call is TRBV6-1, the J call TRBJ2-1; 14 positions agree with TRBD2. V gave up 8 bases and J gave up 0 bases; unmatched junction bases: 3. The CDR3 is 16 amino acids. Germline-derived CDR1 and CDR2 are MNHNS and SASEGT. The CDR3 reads CASSGLAGGSYNEQFF. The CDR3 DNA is TGTGCCAGCTCTGGACTAGCGGGGGGCTCCTACAATGAGCAGTTCTTC.

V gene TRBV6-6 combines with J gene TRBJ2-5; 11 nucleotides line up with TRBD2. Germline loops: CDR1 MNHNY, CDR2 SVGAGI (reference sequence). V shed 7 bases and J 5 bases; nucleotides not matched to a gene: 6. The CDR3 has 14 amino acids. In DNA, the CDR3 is TGTGCCAGCAATTCGGGGACTAGCGGTGAGACCCAGTACTTC. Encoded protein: CASNSGTSGETQYF.

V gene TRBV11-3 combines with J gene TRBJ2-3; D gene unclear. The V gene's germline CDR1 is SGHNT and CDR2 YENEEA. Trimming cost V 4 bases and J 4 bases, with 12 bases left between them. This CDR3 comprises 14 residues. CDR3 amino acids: CASSSHSSSDTQYF. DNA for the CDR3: TGTGCCAGCAGCTCCCATTCTAGTTCAGATACGCAGTATTTT.

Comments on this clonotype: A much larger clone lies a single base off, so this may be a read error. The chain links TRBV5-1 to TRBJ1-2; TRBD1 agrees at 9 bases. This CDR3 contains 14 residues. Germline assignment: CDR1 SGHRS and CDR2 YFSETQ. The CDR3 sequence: CVSSPGTGIYGYTF. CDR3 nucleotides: TGCGTCAGCAGCCCCGGGACAGGGATCTATGGCTACACCTTC.

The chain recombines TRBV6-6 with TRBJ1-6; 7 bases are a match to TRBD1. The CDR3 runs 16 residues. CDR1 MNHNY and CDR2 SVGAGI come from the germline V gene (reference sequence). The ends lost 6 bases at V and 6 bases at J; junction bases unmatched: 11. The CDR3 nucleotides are TGTGCCAGCAGCACTTCCGGGACAGCAAGTAATTCACCCCTCCACTTT. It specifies CASSTSGTASNSPLHF.

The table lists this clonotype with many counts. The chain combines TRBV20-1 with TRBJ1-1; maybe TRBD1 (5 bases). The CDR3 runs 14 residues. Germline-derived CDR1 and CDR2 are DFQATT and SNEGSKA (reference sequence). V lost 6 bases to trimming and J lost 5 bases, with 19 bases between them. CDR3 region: CSAHPGQRRTEAFF. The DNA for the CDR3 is TGCAGTGCCCACCCGGGGCAGCGAAGGACTGAAGCTTTCTTT.

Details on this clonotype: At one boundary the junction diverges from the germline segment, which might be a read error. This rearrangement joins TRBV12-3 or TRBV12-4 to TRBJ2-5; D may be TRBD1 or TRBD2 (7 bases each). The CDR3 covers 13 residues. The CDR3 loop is CASSGAAGQIQYF. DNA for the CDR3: TGTGCTAGCAGCGGCGCAGCGGGACAGATCCAGTACTTC.

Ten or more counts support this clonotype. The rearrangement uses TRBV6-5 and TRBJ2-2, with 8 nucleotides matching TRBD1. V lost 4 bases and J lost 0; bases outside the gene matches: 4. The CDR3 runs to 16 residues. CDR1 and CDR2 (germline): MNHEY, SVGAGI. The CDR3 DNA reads TGTGCCAGCAGTTCCGACAGGGGCCCGAACACCGGGGAGCTGTTTTTT. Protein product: CASSSDRGPNTGELFF.

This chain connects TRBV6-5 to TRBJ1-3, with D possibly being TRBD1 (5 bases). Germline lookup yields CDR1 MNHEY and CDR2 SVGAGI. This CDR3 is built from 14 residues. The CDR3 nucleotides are TGTGAGAGCAGTTTAGCGGGGGCTGGAAACACCATATATTTT. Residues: CESSLAGAGNTIYF.